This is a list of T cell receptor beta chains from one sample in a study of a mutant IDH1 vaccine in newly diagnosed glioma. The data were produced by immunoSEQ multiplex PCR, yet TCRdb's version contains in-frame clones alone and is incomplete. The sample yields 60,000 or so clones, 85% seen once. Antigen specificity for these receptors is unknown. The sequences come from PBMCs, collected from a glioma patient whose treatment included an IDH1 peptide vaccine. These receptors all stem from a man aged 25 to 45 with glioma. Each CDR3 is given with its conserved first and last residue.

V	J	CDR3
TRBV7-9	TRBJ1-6	CASTHREGYSPLHF
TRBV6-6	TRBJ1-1	CASSYPGPEAFF
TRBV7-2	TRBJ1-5	CASSLDVYSNQPQHF
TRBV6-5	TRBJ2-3	CASSHGQGATDTQYF
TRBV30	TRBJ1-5	CAWSGGFSNQPQHF
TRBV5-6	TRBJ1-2	CASSFFSRGANYGYTF
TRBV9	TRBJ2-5	CASSPGELVWGETQYF
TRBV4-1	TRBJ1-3	CASSQTVVRGSGNTIYF
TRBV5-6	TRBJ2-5	CASTHLSGGGETQYF
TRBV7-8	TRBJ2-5	CASSARWLAAQETQYF
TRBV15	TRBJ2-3	CATSPGKLPSTDTQYF
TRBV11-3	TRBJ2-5	CASSRRGPQETQYF
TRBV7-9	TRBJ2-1	CASSFRGQGINEQFF
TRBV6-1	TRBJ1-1	CASSTVQGAEAFF
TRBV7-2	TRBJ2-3	CASSRVSTTSTDTQYF
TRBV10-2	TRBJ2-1	CASSPGQGIDEQFF
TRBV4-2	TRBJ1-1	CASSSGEIGTEAFF
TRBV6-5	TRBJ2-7	CASSYGPWQSTYEQYF
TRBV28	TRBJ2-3	CASSFRVSGGDTQYF
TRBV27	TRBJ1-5	CASSLFPGNQPQHF
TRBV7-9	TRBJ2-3	CASSLLQGRRGSITDTQYF
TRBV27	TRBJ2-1	CASSQGRVNEQFF
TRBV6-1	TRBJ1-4	CASSGRDSYNEKLFF
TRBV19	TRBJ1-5	CASTQGVNQPQHF
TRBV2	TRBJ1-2	CASSPPAANYGYTF
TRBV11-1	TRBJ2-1	CASSLPSGGGFEQFF
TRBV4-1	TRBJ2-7	CASRQPGQRNEQYF